This T cell receptor (beta chain) derives from a study of metastatic and nonmetastatic thyroid tumors. This clone has at least ten counts. Original data processing: Across clinicopathological groups, CDR3 differences served as the basis for building a distant-metastasis classifier for papillary thyroid cancer. TCRdb re-analyzed the PCR reads using MiXCR. The V and J calls shown here were made by TCRdb, not taken from the authors' results. The sample consists of roughly 15,000 clones, approximately 12% of them appearing once. This CDR3 is 15 amino acids long. The V gene lost 4 bases and the J gene lost 4 bases, with 18 bases spanning the gap. CDR1 is SGDLS, CDR2 YYNGEE, per germline. The entire patient cohort was treatment-naive prior to thyroid surgery.

This TCR was sampled from a female donor with papillary thyroid cancer or a benign thyroid nodule (not recorded which). Some clones in this sample may be carry-over from other donors' samples. Input material: blood. V gene TRBV9 combines with J gene TRBJ2-7; possible D gene TRBD2, 5 bases. The CDR3 DNA reads TGTGCCAGCAGCCCCTTCGGAGGAATTGGTTACGAGCAGTACTTC. The encoded protein is CASSPFGGIGYEQYF.